This T cell receptor (beta chain) is from a study of glioma-infiltrating T cells. TCR alpha and beta CDR3 regions were amplified from RNA using iRepertoire nested multiplex PCR. MiXCR was run by TCRdb on the multiplex PCR reads, yielding one entry per CDR3 protein. This table has approximately 88,000 distinct CDR3 sequences, under 30% appearing once. This clonotype has a count of ten or more. The TCR originated in a human donor with low-grade glioma or glioblastoma, undergoing nonglioma brain surgery, or in good health (not recorded which). The material sequenced was glioma tissue, nonneoplastic brain tissue, or PBMCs (not recorded which).

CDR3 sequence reads: CASSLAQGIANQPQHF. The CDR3 DNA reads TGTGCCAGCAGTTTAGCGCAGGGGATTGCGAATCAGCCCCAGCATTTT. This chain connects TRBV12-3 or TRBV12-4 to TRBJ1-5; D may be TRBD1 (6 bases). This CDR3 comprises 16 residues. With 0 bases removed from V and 4 bases from J, the gap between germline ends came to 13 bases.